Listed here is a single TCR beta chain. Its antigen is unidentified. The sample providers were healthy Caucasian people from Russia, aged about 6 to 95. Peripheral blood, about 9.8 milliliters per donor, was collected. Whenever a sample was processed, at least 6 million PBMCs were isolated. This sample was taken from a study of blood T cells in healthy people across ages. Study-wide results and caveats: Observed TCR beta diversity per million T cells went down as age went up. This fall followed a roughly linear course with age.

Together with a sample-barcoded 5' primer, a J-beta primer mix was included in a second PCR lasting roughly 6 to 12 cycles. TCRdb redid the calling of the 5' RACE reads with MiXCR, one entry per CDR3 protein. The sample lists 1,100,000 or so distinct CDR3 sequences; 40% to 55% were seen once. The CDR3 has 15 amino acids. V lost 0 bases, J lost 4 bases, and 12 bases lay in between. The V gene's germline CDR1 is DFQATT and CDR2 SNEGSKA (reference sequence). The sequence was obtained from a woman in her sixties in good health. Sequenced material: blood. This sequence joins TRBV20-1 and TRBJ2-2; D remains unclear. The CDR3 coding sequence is TGCAGTGCTAGAGATAAAGGCGTGAGCACCGGGGAGCTGTTTTTT. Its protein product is CSARDKGVSTGELFF.